This T cell receptor (beta chain) appears in the sequencing data of a study of shared clonotypes between healthy human individuals. Overall study context: Each donor's CD8 memory used one plate, CD8 naive two, each CD4 subset three.

Study-wide points: Lower generation probabilities were found for non-shared clonotypes than for those shared by all four donors. Estimated richness values were generally larger in naive subsets than in memory subsets. Sampling covered nothing but blood. Tissue TCR repertoires likely differ from those found in blood.

Trimming took off 1 base at V and 4 bases at J, with 12 bases between the two ends. Germline V lookup: CDR1 GTSNPN, CDR2 SVGIG (reference sequence). The CDR3 runs to 14 residues. About this clone itself: What it binds is unknown.

The method was immunoSEQ multiplex PCR; TCRdb's version includes in-frame clones alone and lacks a portion of them. Counted here are roughly 1,100,000 clones, about 77% occurring once; the ten biggest clones make up about 1.5%. This sequence was found in a man aged 18 to 30 in good health. The chain has TRBV30 and TRBJ2-3; a weak D match, TRBD1 (5 bases). Sequencing was done on a sample of memory CD4+ T cells sorted from blood. Subset described: CD45RA-negative fraction. Here the CDR3 DNA reads TGTGCCTGGAGTGGCAGGGAAACGTCAGATACGCAGTATTTT. Residues: CAWSGRETSDTQYF.